This T cell receptor (beta chain) was captured in a study of T cells in Graves' hyperthyroidism and ophthalmopathy. Points from the study as a whole: Most clonotypes expanded in thyroid above 0.001 were likewise present in blood.

This clonotype has a handful of counts. The antigen is not known. RNA transcripts were the template for amplifying TCR beta CDR3 regions. First-round RT-PCR with HTBI primers amplified the TCR CDR3 region. MiXCR, run by TCRdb on the multiplex PCR reads, gives a single entry per CDR3 protein. The table records more than 500,000 distinct CDR3 sequences, 15% to 20% of them present only once. The germline V gene has CDR1 MGHRA and CDR2 YSYEKL. Trimming cost V 1 base and J 2 bases, with 15 bases left between them. CDR3 length: 16 residues. The chain is built from TRBV4-1 and TRBJ2-7; D might be TRBD2 (6 bases). This TCR derives from a woman in her thirties with Graves' ophthalmopathy. Sequencing was done on a sample of blood. In nucleotides, the CDR3 is TGCGCCAGCAGCCAAGGCCCCGGGAGAACGGCCTACGAGCAGTACTTC. Translated, it gives CASSQGPGRTAYEQYF.